The entry below describes one TCR beta chain. The CDR3 loop spans 16 amino acids. V trimming: 3 bases; J trimming: 2 bases; junction bases outside the gene matches: 3. The germline V gene encodes CDR1 LGHNA and CDR2 YNFKEQ. This sample is part of a study of blood T cell repertoires in COVID-19. Study-wide background: Acute-phase and convalescent COVID-19 samples originated in the United States, Italy and Spain. The analysed material was cDNA or gDNA that came from T cells, B-cell-depleted T cells, or PBMCs.

In the study's own analysis: By means of reference gene primer amplification, nucleated cell counts were estimated. The assay was immunoSEQ multiplex PCR, and TCRdb's table has in-frame clones only and misses some. V and J calls and clone size follow that table, whereas D and trimming were derived from the DNA. The sample consists of a few hundred thousand clones, roughly 89% of them appearing once. Sequences were obtained from peripheral blood. The chain combines TRBV4-2 with TRBJ2-5; 13 bases match TRBD2. This TCR came from a middle-aged woman who had recovered from COVID-19. This CDR3 reads CASSQGLAGQQETQYF. In DNA, the CDR3 is TGTGCCAGCAGCCAGGGACTAGCGGGGCAACAAGAGACCCAGTACTTC.